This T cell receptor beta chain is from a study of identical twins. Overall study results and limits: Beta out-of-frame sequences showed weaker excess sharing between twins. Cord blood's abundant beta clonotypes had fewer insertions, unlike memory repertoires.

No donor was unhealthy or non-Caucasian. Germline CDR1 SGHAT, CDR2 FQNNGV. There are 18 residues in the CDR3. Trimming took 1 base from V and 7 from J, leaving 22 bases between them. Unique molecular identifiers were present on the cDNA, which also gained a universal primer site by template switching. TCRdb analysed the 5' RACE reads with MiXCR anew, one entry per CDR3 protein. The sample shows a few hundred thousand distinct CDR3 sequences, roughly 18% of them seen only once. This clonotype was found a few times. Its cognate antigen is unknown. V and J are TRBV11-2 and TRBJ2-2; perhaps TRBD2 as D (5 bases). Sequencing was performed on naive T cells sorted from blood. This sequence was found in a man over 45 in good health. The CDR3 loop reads CASSLGLFSGLAHGELFF. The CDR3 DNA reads TGTGCCAGCAGCTTAGGATTATTCTCGGGCCTAGCCCACGGGGAGCTGTTTTTT. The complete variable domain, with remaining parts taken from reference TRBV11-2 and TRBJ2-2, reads EAGVAQSPRYKIIEKRQSVAFWCNPISGHATLYWYQQILGQGPKLLIQFQNNGVVDDSQLPKDRFSAERLKGVDSTLKIQPAKLEDSAVYLCASSLGLFSGLAHGELFFGEGSRLTVL.